These T cell receptor beta chains were read from a single sample in a study of blood T cell repertoires in COVID-19. The method was immunoSEQ multiplex PCR; TCRdb's version includes in-frame clones alone and lacks a portion of them. The sample shows 180,000 or so clones, 65% to 90% of them seen only once. The specimen was peripheral blood. All receptors derive from a man in his sixties with acute or convalescent COVID-19. Each CDR3 is given with its conserved first and last residue. D genes are given only for firm matches. Clone size is stated in some rows and not others, as once, few, many or a class when expanded.

size: NA
D: TRBD1
J: TRBJ1-2
V: TRBV15
CDR3: CATSRGTGYGYTF
DNA: TGTGCCACCAGCAGGGGGACAGGGTATGGCTACACCTTC

size: NA
D: TRBD1
J: TRBJ1-5
V: TRBV6-5
CDR3: CASTRRQGGPQHF
DNA: TGTGCCAGCACTCGCCGTCAGGGGGGGCCCCAGCATTTT

size: few
D: TRBD1
J: TRBJ2-2
V: TRBV28
CDR3: CASRQNRGRTGELFF
DNA: TGTGCCAGCAGACAGAACAGGGGGCGAACCGGGGAGCTGTTTTTT

size: NA
D: TRBD1
J: TRBJ2-6
V: TRBV19
CDR3: CASSFSPGQASSGANVLTF
DNA: TGTGCCAGTAGCTTCTCGCCGGGACAGGCGTCCTCTGGGGCCAACGTCCTGACTTTC

size: many
D: NA
J: TRBJ1-6
V: TRBV27
CDR3: CASTSAGPLHF
DNA: TGTGCCAGCACCTCCGCGGGACCCCTCCACTTT

size: few
D: NA
J: TRBJ1-3
V: TRBV3-1/TRBV3-2
CDR3: CASTRRDSGNTIYF
DNA: TGTGCCAGCACCCGACGGGACTCTGGAAACACCATATATTTT

size: NA
D: NA
J: TRBJ2-1
V: TRBV3-1/TRBV3-2
CDR3: CASSIYNEQFF
DNA: TGTGCCAGCTCCATCTACAATGAGCAGTTCTTC

size: NA
D: NA
J: TRBJ1-1
V: TRBV11-2
CDR3: CASSLGYFSTEAFF
DNA: TGTGCCAGCAGCTTAGGTTACTTCTCCACTGAAGCTTTCTTT

size: NA
D: TRBD1
J: TRBJ1-2
V: TRBV7-8
CDR3: CASSLARTGEGGYTF
DNA: TGTGCCAGCAGCTTAGCGAGGACAGGGGAGGGTGGCTACACCTTC

size: NA
D: NA
J: TRBJ2-5
V: TRBV4-2
CDR3: CASSRTVEQTQYF
DNA: TGTGCCAGCAGCCGAACCGTTGAGCAGACCCAGTACTTC

size: once
D: NA
J: TRBJ1-6
V: TRBV27
CDR3: CASRRSPYYNSPLHF
DNA: TGTGCCAGCAGACGGAGCCCGTACTATAATTCACCCCTCCACTTT

size: NA
D: NA
J: TRBJ2-7
V: TRBV7-2
CDR3: CASSAFQGPPYEQYF
DNA: TGTGCCAGCAGCGCCTTTCAGGGGCCCCCCTACGAGCAGTACTTC

size: NA
D: NA
J: TRBJ2-3
V: TRBV10-3
CDR3: CATSPRDRVTDTQYF
DNA: TGTGCCACCTCCCCCCGGGATCGGGTCACAGATACGCAGTATTTT

size: once
D: TRBD2
J: TRBJ2-1
V: TRBV7-2
CDR3: CASSGAGGPRRYNEQFF
DNA: TGTGCCAGCAGTGGGGCGGGAGGGCCCCGGCGCTACAATGAGCAGTTCTTC

size: once
D: TRBD2
J: TRBJ2-3
V: TRBV3-1/TRBV3-2
CDR3: CASSRGGDLHRGYF
DNA: TGTGCCAGCAGCCGGGGGGGGGACTTACATCGTGGGTATTTT

size: NA
D: NA
J: TRBJ2-1
V: TRBV7-9
CDR3: CASSLGGLNEQFF
DNA: TGTGCCAGCAGCTTAGGAGGGTTGAATGAGCAGTTCTTC

size: NA
D: TRBD2
J: TRBJ2-7
V: TRBV6-5
CDR3: CASSYAVSGGPYEQYF
DNA: TGTGCCAGCAGTTACGCGGTTTCGGGAGGCCCCTACGAGCAGTACTTC

size: NA
D: TRBD2
J: TRBJ2-1
V: TRBV27
CDR3: CASSWGLAGGEQFF
DNA: TGTGCCAGCAGTTGGGGACTAGCGGGAGGTGAGCAGTTCTTC

size: NA
D: TRBD2
J: TRBJ2-1
V: TRBV3-1/TRBV3-2
CDR3: CASTLGTSGRSSYNEQFF
DNA: TGTGCCAGCACCCTCGGGACTAGCGGGAGGAGCTCCTACAATGAGCAGTTCTTC

size: NA
D: TRBD2
J: TRBJ2-1
V: TRBV7-2
CDR3: CASSFSATTSGRYNEQFF
DNA: TGTGCCAGCAGCTTTAGTGCCACGACTAGCGGAAGATACAATGAGCAGTTCTTC

size: NA
D: NA
J: TRBJ2-7
V: TRBV10-3
CDR3: CAISAQNYEQYF
DNA: TGTGCCATCAGTGCACAGAACTACGAGCAGTACTTC

size: NA
D: TRBD1
J: TRBJ1-2
V: TRBV5-1
CDR3: CASSMGQGSYGYTF
DNA: TGCGCCAGCAGCATGGGACAGGGCAGCTATGGCTACACCTTC

size: NA
D: TRBD1
J: TRBJ2-7
V: TRBV11-2
CDR3: CASSSSTGGAPSSYEQYF
DNA: TGTGCCAGCAGCTCGTCGACAGGGGGTGCCCCTAGCTCCTACGAGCAGTACTTC

size: NA
D: NA
J: TRBJ1-1
V: TRBV19
CDR3: CASIPRGGTEAFF
DNA: TGTGCCAGTATCCCAAGGGGAGGCACTGAAGCTTTCTTT

size: NA
D: TRBD1
J: TRBJ1-1
V: TRBV27
CDR3: CASSPSTGEADTEAFF
DNA: TGTGCCAGCAGTCCCTCTACAGGGGAGGCGGACACTGAAGCTTTCTTT

size: NA
D: NA
J: TRBJ1-5
V: TRBV28
CDR3: CASSLLAPYSNQPQHF
DNA: TGTGCCAGCAGTTTACTAGCCCCGTATAGCAATCAGCCCCAGCATTTT

size: NA
D: NA
J: TRBJ2-1
V: TRBV5-1
CDR3: CASSVITTEQFF
DNA: TGCGCCAGCAGCGTGATCACTACTGAGCAGTTCTTC

size: NA
D: TRBD2
J: TRBJ2-2
V: TRBV5-1
CDR3: CASSLAGLGTGELFF
DNA: TGCGCCAGCAGCTTAGCGGGATTAGGAACCGGGGAGCTGTTTTTT

size: NA
D: TRBD1
J: TRBJ1-2
V: TRBV28
CDR3: CASSLLEPGQYYGYTF
DNA: TGTGCCAGCAGTTTGCTTGAACCGGGACAGTACTATGGCTACACCTTC

size: NA
D: TRBD2
J: TRBJ2-7
V: TRBV4-2
CDR3: CASSQDGLAGGPYEQYF
DNA: TGTGCCAGCAGCCAAGATGGACTAGCGGGAGGCCCATACGAGCAGTACTTC

size: once
D: NA
J: TRBJ2-7
V: TRBV2
CDR3: CASSVPRGLDEQYF
DNA: TGTGCCAGCAGTGTCCCGCGGGGGCTGGACGAGCAGTACTTC

size: NA
D: NA
J: TRBJ2-7
V: TRBV6-5
CDR3: CASSSPTSYEQYF
DNA: TGTGCCAGCAGTTCCCCCACTAGCTACGAGCAGTACTTC

size: NA
D: NA
J: TRBJ1-5
V: TRBV6-5
CDR3: CASRRYSNQPQHF
DNA: TGTGCCAGCAGGCGGTATAGCAATCAGCCCCAGCATTTT

size: NA
D: TRBD1
J: TRBJ1-6
V: TRBV28
CDR3: CASSLLRQGAAPLHF
DNA: TGTGCCAGCAGTTTATTGCGACAGGGGGCTGCACCCCTCCACTTT

size: few
D: NA
J: TRBJ2-2
V: TRBV19
CDR3: CASSIDNRGSGELFF
DNA: TGTGCCAGTAGTATAGATAACCGCGGGTCCGGGGAGCTGTTTTTT

size: once
D: NA
J: TRBJ1-4
V: TRBV2
CDR3: CAGMTDRNEKLFF
DNA: TGTGCCGGCATGACAGACAGAAATGAAAAACTGTTTTTT